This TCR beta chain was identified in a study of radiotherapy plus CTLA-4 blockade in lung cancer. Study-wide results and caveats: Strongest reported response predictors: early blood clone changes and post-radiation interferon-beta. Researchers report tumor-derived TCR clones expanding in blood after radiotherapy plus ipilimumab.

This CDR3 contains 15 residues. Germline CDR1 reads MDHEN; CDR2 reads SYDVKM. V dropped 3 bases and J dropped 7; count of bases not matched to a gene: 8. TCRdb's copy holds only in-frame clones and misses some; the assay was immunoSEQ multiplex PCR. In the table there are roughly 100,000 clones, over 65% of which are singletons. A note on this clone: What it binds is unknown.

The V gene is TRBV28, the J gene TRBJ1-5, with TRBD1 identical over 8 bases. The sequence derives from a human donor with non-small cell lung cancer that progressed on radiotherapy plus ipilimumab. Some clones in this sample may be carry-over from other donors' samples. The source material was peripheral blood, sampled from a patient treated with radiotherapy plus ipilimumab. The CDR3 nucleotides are TGTGCCAGCAGTTTCCTGACAGGGGTATTCCAGCCCCAGCATTTT. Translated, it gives CASSFLTGVFQPQHF.